A selection of T cell receptor beta chains follows, all from one sample in a study of shared clonotypes between healthy human individuals. TCRdb's copy holds only in-frame clones and misses some; the assay was immunoSEQ multiplex PCR. The data hold under 2.5 million clones, with around 90% observed a single time. Sequenced input: naive CD4+ T cells from PBMCs. The receptor source for this set is a man aged 18 to 29 in good health. Some clones in this sample may be carry-over from other donors' samples. CDR3s include the opening cysteine and the closing phenylalanine or tryptophan. The D gene is left open where the match is weak. Expanded clones get a size class; other rows say once, few or many, or leave the size out.

abundance	len	v_gene	d_gene	j_gene	CDR3aa	CDR3nt
NA	16	TRBV27	NA	TRBJ2-3	CASSSWAVKSADTQYF	TGTGCCAGCAGTTCGTGGGCGGTTAAAAGCGCAGATACGCAGTATTTT
NA	15	TRBV27	TRBD2	TRBJ2-3	CASGRLAGAGDTQYF	TGTGCCAGCGGACGACTAGCGGGAGCAGGGGATACGCAGTATTTT
NA	13	TRBV5-1	NA	TRBJ1-3	CASSFGRGNTIYF	TGCGCCAGCAGCTTCGGTAGAGGAAACACCATATATTTT
NA	13	TRBV6-1	NA	TRBJ2-1	CASTEGAVNEQFF	TGTGCCAGCACGGAAGGAGCGGTCAATGAGCAGTTCTTC
NA	14	TRBV11-3	NA	TRBJ2-7	CASSLERYGYEQYF	TGTGCCAGCAGCTTAGAACGTTATGGCTACGAGCAGTACTTC
NA	13	TRBV5-1	NA	TRBJ2-1	CASSPRGDNEQFF	TGCGCCAGCAGCCCCCGGGGCGACAATGAGCAGTTCTTC
NA	13	TRBV7-2	TRBD1	TRBJ2-4	CASSQGTDGIQYF	TGTGCCAGCAGCCAAGGGACAGACGGCATTCAGTACTTC
once	17	TRBV28	TRBD2	TRBJ2-3	CASSFVPGLEQTDTQYF	TGTGCCAGCAGTTTTGTCCCGGGACTAGAACAGACAGATACGCAGTATTTT
NA	16	TRBV5-8	NA	TRBJ1-1	CASSLARGRGNTEAFF	TGTGCCAGCAGCTTGGCCCGGGGGCGGGGGAACACTGAAGCTTTCTTT
NA	15	TRBV4-3	NA	TRBJ2-3	CASSQEGGVADTQYF	TGCGCCAGCAGCCAAGAGGGTGGGGTGGCAGATACGCAGTATTTT
NA	15	TRBV30	TRBD1	TRBJ1-5	CAWSTLGQGHQPQHF	TGTGCCTGGAGTACCCTGGGACAGGGGCACCAGCCCCAGCATTTT
NA	16	TRBV6-5	NA	TRBJ2-7	CASSYRGRPSSYEQYF	TGTGCCAGCAGTTACCGCGGCCGCCCAAGCTCCTACGAGCAGTACTTC
NA	14	TRBV10-3	TRBD1	TRBJ2-7	CAISDPRQGEEQYF	TGTGCCATCAGTGATCCACGACAGGGGGAAGAGCAGTACTTC
NA	15	TRBV11-2	NA	TRBJ1-6	CASSLLSEYNSPLHF	TGTGCCAGCAGCTTGTTGTCTGAGTATAATTCACCCCTCCACTTT
NA	15	TRBV2	TRBD1	TRBJ1-3	CASSASRGPGNTIYF	TGTGCCAGCAGTGCGTCCAGGGGGCCTGGAAACACCATATATTTT
NA	14	TRBV6-6	TRBD1	TRBJ2-7	CASRRTGGPYEQYF	TGTGCCAGCAGACGGACAGGGGGCCCCTACGAGCAGTACTTC
NA	19	TRBV28	TRBD1	TRBJ1-5	CASSLYGQGAIYSNQPQHF	TGTGCCAGCAGTTTATACGGACAGGGGGCGATTTACAGCAATCAGCCCCAGCATTTT
NA	11	TRBV9	NA	TRBJ2-3	CASGTTDTQYF	TGTGCCAGCGGAACCACAGATACGCAGTATTTT
NA	16	TRBV5-1	NA	TRBJ2-6	CASSWTITRGANVLTF	TGCGCCAGCAGCTGGACCATTACCAGAGGGGCCAACGTCCTGACTTTC
NA	15	TRBV5-6	TRBD2	TRBJ2-7	CASSIGPGLATWTYF	TGTGCCAGCAGCATAGGTCCGGGACTAGCGACTTGGACGTACTTC
NA	13	TRBV29-1	TRBD2	TRBJ2-7	CSVRTREAYEQYF	TGCAGCGTGCGTACTCGGGAGGCCTACGAGCAGTACTTC
NA	17	TRBV7-8	TRBD2	TRBJ2-7	CASSLVLGGRAPYEQYF	TGTGCCAGCAGCTTAGTTTTAGGCGGGAGGGCCCCCTACGAGCAGTACTTC
NA	15	TRBV11-3	NA	TRBJ2-7	CASSLEAGHSYEQYF	TGTGCCAGCAGCTTAGAAGCGGGCCACTCCTACGAGCAGTACTTC
NA	15	TRBV5-6	TRBD2	TRBJ2-2	CASSLVGLAPGELFF	TGTGCCAGCAGCTTGGTGGGACTAGCGCCCGGGGAGCTGTTTTTT